The rows below give T cell receptor beta chains drawn from one sample of a study of T cells in Graves' hyperthyroidism and ophthalmopathy. Each CDR3 protein is one row after TCRdb ran MiXCR on the multiplex PCR reads. This table has about half a million distinct CDR3 sequences, about 22% appearing once. Sequencing used blood. The receptors here all came from a woman in her 70s with Graves' ophthalmopathy. Each CDR3 is given with its conserved first and last residue. A D gene is named only where the DNA matches it firmly. Size is omitted from some rows. Given values are once, few, many or a class for expanded clones.

d_call,v_call,j_call,clone_size,cdr3_nt,cdr3_aa
.,TRBV6-2/TRBV6-3,TRBJ2-7,.,TGTGCCAGCAGTTACCTTGGGACGTACGAGCAGTACTTC,CASSYLGTYEQYF
TRBD1,TRBV7-9,TRBJ1-4,.,TGTGCCAGCAGCTCGACAGGGTGGGGTGAAAAACTGTTTTTT,CASSSTGWGEKLFF
TRBD2,TRBV20-1,TRBJ2-5,.,TGCAGTCCGCTAAGCGGACTAGCGAAAGAGACCCAGTACTTC,CSPLSGLAKETQYF
.,TRBV20-1,TRBJ2-7,.,TGCAGTGCTAGGAGGGTGGGAGGCTACGAGCAGTACTTC,CSARRVGGYEQYF
.,TRBV20-1,TRBJ1-1,few,TGCAGTGCTAGAGGACCCCCAGGACAGCCCTTTTACCAAGGTTTCTTT,CSARGPPGQPFYQGFF
.,TRBV19,TRBJ2-5,.,TGTGCCAGTAGTATCGGACACGCCCCGAGGGAGACCCAGTACTTC,CASSIGHAPRETQYF
TRBD1,TRBV7-9,TRBJ1-1,.,TGTGCCAGCAGCCTTAAAGGGACAGGGGGCCGTTTAAGCATGAACACTGAAGCTTTCTTT,CASSLKGTGGRLSMNTEAFF
.,TRBV5-6,TRBJ2-7,.,TGTGCCAGCCGGGGGACCAGGGATAAGGGCGAGCAGTACTTC,CASRGTRDKGEQYF
.,TRBV15,TRBJ1-3,.,TGTGCCACCAGCAGAGGCAGTCCTGGAAACACCATATATTTT,CATSRGSPGNTIYF
TRBD2,TRBV4-1,TRBJ2-3,few,TGCGCCAGCAGCCAAGACGGACTAGCGGGAGTAGGAGATACGCAGTATTTT,CASSQDGLAGVGDTQYF
.,TRBV12-3/TRBV12-4,TRBJ2-1,many,TGTGCCAGCAGTTTAGGGGCGAGCGGGTTGAACAATGAGCAGTTCTTC,CASSLGASGLNNEQFF
.,TRBV5-1,TRBJ1-1,many,TGCGCCAGCAGTAGGGTTTTAAACACTGAAGCTTTCTTT,CASSRVLNTEAFF
.,TRBV27,TRBJ1-5,few,TGTGCCAGCAGTTTGGGACCCCGAAGGCCCCAGCATTTT,CASSLGPRRPQHF
.,TRBV6-2/TRBV6-3,TRBJ1-1,many,TGTGCCAGCAGGCCCGGGACCCCGAACACTGAAGCTTTCTTT,CASRPGTPNTEAFF
TRBD2,TRBV6-1,TRBJ2-7,few,TGTGCCAGCAAGGGCGGGAGAACTTACGAGCAGTACTTC,CASKGGRTYEQYF
.,TRBV6-1,TRBJ1-3,few,TGTGCCAGCGGGACAGGAAACACCATATATTTT,CASGTGNTIYF
.,TRBV5-1,TRBJ2-1,many,TGCGCCAGCAGCTTGGCCGGTACGGTCGTTGGTAATGAGCAGTTCTTC,CASSLAGTVVGNEQFF
.,TRBV15,TRBJ2-7,.,TGTGCCACCAGCAGAGATCCTCTCTACGAGCAGTACTTC,CATSRDPLYEQYF
.,TRBV6-2/TRBV6-3,TRBJ1-5,few,TGTGCCAGCAGTTCCTTGGGACTGCTCAATCAGCCCCAGCATTTT,CASSSLGLLNQPQHF
.,TRBV6-1,TRBJ1-5,.,TGTGCCAGCAGACACGGGGGGAATCAGCCCCAGCATTTT,CASRHGGNQPQHF
TRBD2,TRBV5-1,TRBJ2-3,few,TGCGCCAGCAGCCCGGGACTAGCTACGACAGATACGCAGTATTTT,CASSPGLATTDTQYF
TRBD2,TRBV6-1,TRBJ2-1,few,TGTGCCAGCAACCCGTCGGGCGGGAGTATTGGCAATGAGCAGTTCTTC,CASNPSGGSIGNEQFF
.,TRBV24-1,TRBJ2-3,.,TGTGCCACCAGTGATTTACACGGGAGTTCCACAGATACGCAGTATTTT,CATSDLHGSSTDTQYF
.,TRBV19,TRBJ1-1,many,TGTGCCAGTAGTATTCTCCGGGACCCCCGTCGGAGGGAAGCTTTCTTT,CASSILRDPRRREAFF
.,TRBV12-3/TRBV12-4,TRBJ2-1,few,TGTGCCAGCACCCTCGGTCTAGCAGTCAATGAGCAGTTCTTC,CASTLGLAVNEQFF
.,TRBV7-3,TRBJ2-3,many,TGTGCCAGCAGCTTATTAGGGGGACCTCATATCGATACGCAGTATTTT,CASSLLGGPHIDTQYF
TRBD2,TRBV30,TRBJ2-3,few,TGTGCCTGGAGACTAGCGGGAGTGACAGATACGCAGTATTTT,CAWRLAGVTDTQYF
.,TRBV7-2,TRBJ1-2,.,TGTGCCAGCAGCCCAAGGATGCGGGGACCCCTCTATGGCTACACCTTC,CASSPRMRGPLYGYTF